The 2 T cell receptor beta chains given below trace back to one sample, sequenced in a study of T cells in Graves' hyperthyroidism and ophthalmopathy. Researchers amplified the TCR beta CDR3 regions from RNA transcripts. TCR CDR3 regions were first amplified by RT-PCR with HTBI primers. One entry per CDR3 protein results from TCRdb running MiXCR on the multiplex PCR reads. The table records under 400,000 distinct CDR3 sequences, about a sixth of them present only once. Sequenced input: blood. The receptors were gathered from a woman in her thirties or forties with Graves' ophthalmopathy.

This clonotype was counted many times. The chain employs TRBV5-1 and TRBJ2-7, with D perhaps matching TRBD2 (5 bases). Germline loops: CDR1 SGHRS, CDR2 YFSETQ. This CDR3 region has 14 residues. V lost 2 bases and J 0 bases, leaving 9 bases between the germline ends. The CDR3 region is CASSLNGVSYEQYF. The CDR3 DNA is TGCGCCAGCAGCTTAAACGGGGTCTCCTACGAGCAGTACTTC.

The chain has TRBV12-3 or TRBV12-4 and TRBJ2-7; a possible D gene is TRBD2 (6 bases). V dropped 5 bases and J dropped 2 bases, with 16 bases sitting between them. CDR3 size: 15 residues. CDR3 amino acids: CASSTSGTGAYEQYF. DNA of the CDR3: TGTGCCAGCAGTACCTCCGGGACTGGGGCCTACGAGCAGTACTTC.